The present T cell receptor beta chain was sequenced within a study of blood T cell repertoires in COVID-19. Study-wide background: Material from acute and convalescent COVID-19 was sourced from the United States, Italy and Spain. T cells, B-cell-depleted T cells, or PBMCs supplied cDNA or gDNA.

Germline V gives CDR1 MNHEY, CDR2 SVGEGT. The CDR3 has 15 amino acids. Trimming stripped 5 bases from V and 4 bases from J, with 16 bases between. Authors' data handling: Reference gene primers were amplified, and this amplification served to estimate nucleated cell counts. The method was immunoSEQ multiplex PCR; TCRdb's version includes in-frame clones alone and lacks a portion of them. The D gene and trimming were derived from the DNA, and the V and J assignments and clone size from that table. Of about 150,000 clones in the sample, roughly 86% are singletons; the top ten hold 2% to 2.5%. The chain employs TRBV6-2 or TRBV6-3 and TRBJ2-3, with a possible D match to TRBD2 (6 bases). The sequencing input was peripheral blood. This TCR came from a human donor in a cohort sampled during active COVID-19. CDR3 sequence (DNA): TGTGCCAGCAGTAAGCCCGGGACTTACCCAGATACGCAGTATTTT. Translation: CASSKPGTYPDTQYF.